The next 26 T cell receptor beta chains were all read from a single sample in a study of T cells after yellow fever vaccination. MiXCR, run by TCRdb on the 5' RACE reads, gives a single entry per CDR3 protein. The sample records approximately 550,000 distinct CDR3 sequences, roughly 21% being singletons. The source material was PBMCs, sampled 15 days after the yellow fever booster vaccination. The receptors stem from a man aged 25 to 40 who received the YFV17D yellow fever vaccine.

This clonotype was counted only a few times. The CDR3 spells CASSLVGQYTEAFF. As DNA, the CDR3 is TGTGCCAGCAGCTTAGTAGGACAGTACACTGAAGCTTTCTTT. The J gene is TRBJ1-1, the V gene TRBV7-2; TRBD1 is a possible D gene (6 bases). V lost 1 base and J 3 bases, leaving 9 bases between the germline ends. The CDR3 loop spans 14 amino acids. The V gene's germline CDR1 is SGHTA and CDR2 FQGNSA. Full variable domain (remainder filled in from reference TRBV7-2 and TRBJ1-1): GAGVSQSPSNKVTEKGKDVELRCDPISGHTALYWYRQSLGQGLEFLIYFQGNSAPDKSGLPSDRFSAERTGGSVSTLTIQRTQQEDSAVYLCASSLVGQYTEAFFGQGTRLTVV.

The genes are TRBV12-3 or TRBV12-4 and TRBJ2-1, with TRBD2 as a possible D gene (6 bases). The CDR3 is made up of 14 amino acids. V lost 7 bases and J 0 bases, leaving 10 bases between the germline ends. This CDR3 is CASTAGGSYNEQFF. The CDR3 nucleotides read TGTGCCAGCACTGCCGGGGGCTCCTACAATGAGCAGTTCTTC.

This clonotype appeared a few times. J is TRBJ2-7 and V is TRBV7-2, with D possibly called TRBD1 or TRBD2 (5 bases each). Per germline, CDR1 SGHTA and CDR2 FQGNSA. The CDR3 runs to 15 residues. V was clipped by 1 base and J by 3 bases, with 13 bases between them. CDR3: CASSLGGRELYEQYF. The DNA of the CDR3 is TGTGCCAGCAGCTTAGGGGGACGGGAACTCTACGAGCAGTACTTC.

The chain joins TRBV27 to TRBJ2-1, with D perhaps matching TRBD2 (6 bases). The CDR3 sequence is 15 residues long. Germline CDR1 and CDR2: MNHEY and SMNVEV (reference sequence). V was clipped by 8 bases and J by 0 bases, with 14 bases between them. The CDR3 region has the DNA TGTGCCAGCGCCCGGGACTTGAGCTCCTACAATGAGCAGTTCTTC. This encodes CASARDLSSYNEQFF.

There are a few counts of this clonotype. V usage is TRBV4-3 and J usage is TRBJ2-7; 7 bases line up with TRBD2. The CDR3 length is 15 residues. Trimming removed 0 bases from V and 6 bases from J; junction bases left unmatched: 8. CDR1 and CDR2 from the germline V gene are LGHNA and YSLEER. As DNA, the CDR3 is TGCGCCAGCAGCCAAGAGAGGGGACTATTCCGCGAGCAGTACTTC. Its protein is CASSQERGLFREQYF.

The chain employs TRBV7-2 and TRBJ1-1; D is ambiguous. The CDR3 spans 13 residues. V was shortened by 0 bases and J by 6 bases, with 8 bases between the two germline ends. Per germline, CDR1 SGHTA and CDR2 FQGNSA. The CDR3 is CASSLADEAEAFF. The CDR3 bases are TGTGCCAGCAGCTTAGCTGACGAGGCTGAAGCTTTCTTT.

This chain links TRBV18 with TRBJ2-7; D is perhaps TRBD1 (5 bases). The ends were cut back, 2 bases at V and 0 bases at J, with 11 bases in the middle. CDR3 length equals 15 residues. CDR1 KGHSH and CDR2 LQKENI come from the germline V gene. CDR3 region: CASSPFQGYSYEQYF. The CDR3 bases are TGTGCCAGCTCACCATTTCAGGGTTACTCCTACGAGCAGTACTTC.

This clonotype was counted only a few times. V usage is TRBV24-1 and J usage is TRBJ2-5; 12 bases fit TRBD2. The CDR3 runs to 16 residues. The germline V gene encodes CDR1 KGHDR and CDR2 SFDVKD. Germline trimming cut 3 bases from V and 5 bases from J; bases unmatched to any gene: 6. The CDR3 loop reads CATSDGRLAGVETQYF. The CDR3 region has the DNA TGTGCCACCAGTGATGGCCGACTAGCGGGAGTGGAGACCCAGTACTTC.

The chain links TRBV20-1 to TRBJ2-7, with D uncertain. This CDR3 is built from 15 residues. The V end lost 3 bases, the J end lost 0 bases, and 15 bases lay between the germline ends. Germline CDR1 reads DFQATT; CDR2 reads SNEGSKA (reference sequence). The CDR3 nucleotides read TGCAGTGCTAGGAATCTGGAAAGGCCCTCCTACGAGCAGTACTTC. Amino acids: CSARNLERPSYEQYF.

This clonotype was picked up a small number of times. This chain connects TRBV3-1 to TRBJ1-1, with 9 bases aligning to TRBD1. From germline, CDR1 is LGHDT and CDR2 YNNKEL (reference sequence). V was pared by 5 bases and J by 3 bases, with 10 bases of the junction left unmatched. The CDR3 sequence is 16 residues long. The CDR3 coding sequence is TGTGCCAGCAGCTCCAGACAGGGGGGTTTCTACACTGAAGCTTTCTTT. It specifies CASSSRQGGFYTEAFF.

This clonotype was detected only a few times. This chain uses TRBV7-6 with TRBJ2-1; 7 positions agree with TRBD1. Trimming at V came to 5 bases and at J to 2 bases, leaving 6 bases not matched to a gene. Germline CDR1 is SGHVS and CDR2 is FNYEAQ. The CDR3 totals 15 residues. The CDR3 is CASSLPGTAYNEQFF. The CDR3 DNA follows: TGTGCCAGCAGCCTGCCCGGGACAGCCTACAATGAGCAGTTCTTC.

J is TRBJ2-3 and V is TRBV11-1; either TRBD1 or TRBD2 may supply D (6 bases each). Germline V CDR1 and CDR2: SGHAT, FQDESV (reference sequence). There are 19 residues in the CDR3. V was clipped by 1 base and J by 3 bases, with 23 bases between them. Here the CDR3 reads CASSLEQRRGGSWTDTQYF. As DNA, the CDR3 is TGTGCCAGCAGCTTAGAGCAGCGACGAGGGGGGAGTTGGACAGATACGCAGTATTTT.

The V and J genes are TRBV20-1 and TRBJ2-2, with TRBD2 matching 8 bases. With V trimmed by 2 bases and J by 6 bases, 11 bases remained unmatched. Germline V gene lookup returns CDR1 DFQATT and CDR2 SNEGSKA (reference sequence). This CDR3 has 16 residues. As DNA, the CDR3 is TGCAGTGCTAGACCACTGAGCGGGAGTCGGTCCGGGGAGCTGTTTTTT. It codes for CSARPLSGSRSGELFF.

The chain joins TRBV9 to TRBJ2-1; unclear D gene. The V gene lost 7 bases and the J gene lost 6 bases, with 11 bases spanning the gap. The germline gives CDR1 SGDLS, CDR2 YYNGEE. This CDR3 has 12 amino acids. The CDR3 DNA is TGTGCCAGCGGTAAGGCAGGCAATGAGCAGTTCTTC. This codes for CASGKAGNEQFF.

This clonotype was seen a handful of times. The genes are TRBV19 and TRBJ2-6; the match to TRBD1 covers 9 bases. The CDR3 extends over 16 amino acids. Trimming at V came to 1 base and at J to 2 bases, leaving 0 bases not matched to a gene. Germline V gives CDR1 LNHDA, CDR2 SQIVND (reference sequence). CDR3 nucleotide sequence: TGTGCCAGTAGTATAGGGACAGGGGCTGGGGCCAACGTCCTGACTTTC. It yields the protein CASSIGTGAGANVLTF.

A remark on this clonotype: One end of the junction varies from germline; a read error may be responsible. The CDR3 sequence is CASSETGSSVAF. The CDR3, as DNA: TGTGCCAGCAGCGAGACGGGATCCTCGGTGGCCTTC. This sequence joins TRBV7-6 and TRBJ2-1, with D tentatively TRBD2 (5 bases). The CDR3 extends over 12 amino acids. The V gene's germline CDR1 is SGHVS and CDR2 FNYEAQ. The full variable domain, rest sourced from reference TRBV7-6 and TRBJ2-1, is GAGVSQSPRYKVTKRGQDVALRCDPISGHVSLYWYRQALGQGPEFLTYFNYEAQQDKSGLPNDRFSAERPEGSISTLTIQRTEQRDSAMYRCASSETGSSVAFGPGTRLTVL.

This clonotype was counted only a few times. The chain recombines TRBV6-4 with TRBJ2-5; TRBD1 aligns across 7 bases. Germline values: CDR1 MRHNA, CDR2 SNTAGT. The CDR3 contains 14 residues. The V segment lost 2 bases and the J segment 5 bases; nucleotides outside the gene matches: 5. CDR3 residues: CASSDRGRLETQYF. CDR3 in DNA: TGTGCCAGCAGTGACAGGGGGCGCCTTGAGACCCAGTACTTC.

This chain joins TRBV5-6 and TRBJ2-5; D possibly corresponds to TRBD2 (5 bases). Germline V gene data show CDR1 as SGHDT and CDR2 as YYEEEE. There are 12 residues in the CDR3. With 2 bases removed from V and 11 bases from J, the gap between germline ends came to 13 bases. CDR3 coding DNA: TGTGCCAGCAGCTTTGGGAGCACCGCACAGTACTTC. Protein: CASSFGSTAQYF.

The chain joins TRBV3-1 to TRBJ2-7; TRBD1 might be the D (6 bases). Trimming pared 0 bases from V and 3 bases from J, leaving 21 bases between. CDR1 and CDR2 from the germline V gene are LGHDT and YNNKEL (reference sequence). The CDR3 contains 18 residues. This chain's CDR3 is CASSQDYSGDVKNYEQYF. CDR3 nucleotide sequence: TGTGCCAGCAGCCAAGATTATTCAGGGGACGTCAAGAACTACGAGCAGTACTTC.

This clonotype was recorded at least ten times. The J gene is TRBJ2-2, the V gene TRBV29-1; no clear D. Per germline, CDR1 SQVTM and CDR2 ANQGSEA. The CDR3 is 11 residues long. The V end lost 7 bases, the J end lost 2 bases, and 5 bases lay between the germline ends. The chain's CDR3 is CSAENTGELFF. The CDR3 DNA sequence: TGCAGCGCAGAAAACACCGGGGAGCTGTTTTTT.

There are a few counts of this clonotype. The CDR3 DNA reads as TGTGCCAGCAGTTACCGCGGGACAGACTACGAGCAGTACTTC. Translation gives CASSYRGTDYEQYF. The chain recombines TRBV6-2 or TRBV6-3 with TRBJ2-7; maybe TRBD1 (7 bases). Germline assignment: CDR1 MNHEY and CDR2 SVGEGT. V dropped 2 bases and J dropped 3 bases, with 11 bases sitting between them. The CDR3 loop spans 14 amino acids.

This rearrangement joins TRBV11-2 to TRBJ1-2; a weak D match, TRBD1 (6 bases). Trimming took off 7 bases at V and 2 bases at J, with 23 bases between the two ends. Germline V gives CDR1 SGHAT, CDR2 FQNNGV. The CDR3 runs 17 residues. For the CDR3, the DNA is TGTGCCAGCAACCCCCCGTCCCGACAGGAGATCAACTATGGCTACACCTTC. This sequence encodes CASNPPSRQEINYGYTF. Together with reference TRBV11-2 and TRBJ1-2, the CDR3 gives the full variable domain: EAGVAQSPRYKIIEKRQSVAFWCNPISGHATLYWYQQILGQGPKLLIQFQNNGVVDDSQLPKDRFSAERLKGVDSTLKIQPAKLEDSAVYLCASNPPSRQEINYGYTFGSGTRLTVV.

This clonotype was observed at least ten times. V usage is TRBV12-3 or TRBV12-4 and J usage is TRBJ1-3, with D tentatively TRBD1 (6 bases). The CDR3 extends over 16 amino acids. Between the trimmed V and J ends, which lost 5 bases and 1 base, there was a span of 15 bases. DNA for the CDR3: TGTGCCAGCAGTCGAGACAGGTTGTTGTCTGGAAACACCATATATTTT. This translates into CASSRDRLLSGNTIYF.

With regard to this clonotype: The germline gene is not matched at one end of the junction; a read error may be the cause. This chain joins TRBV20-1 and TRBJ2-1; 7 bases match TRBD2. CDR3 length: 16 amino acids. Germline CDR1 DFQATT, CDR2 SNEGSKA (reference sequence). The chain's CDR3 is CCARVRAGLHYNEQFF. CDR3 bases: TGCTGTGCTAGAGTTCGGGCGGGACTACACTACAATGAGCAGTTCTTC.

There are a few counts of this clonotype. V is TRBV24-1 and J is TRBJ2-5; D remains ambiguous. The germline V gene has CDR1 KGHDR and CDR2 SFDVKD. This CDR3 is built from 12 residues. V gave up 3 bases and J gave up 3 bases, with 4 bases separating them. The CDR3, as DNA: TGTGCCACCAGTGATGACAAAGAGACCCAGTACTTC. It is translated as CATSDDKETQYF.

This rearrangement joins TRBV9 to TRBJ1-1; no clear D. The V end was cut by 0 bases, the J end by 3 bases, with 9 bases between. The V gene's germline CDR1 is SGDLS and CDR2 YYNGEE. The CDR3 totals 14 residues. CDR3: CASSVAGQDTEAFF. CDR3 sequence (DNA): TGTGCCAGCAGCGTAGCCGGCCAGGACACTGAAGCTTTCTTT.